One sample yielded the 30 T cell receptor beta chains listed below, sequenced in a study of blood T cell repertoires in COVID-19. This table comes from immunoSEQ multiplex PCR, and its TCRdb copy is limited to in-frame clones, with some not included. Of some 250,000 clones detected, more than 75% appear once; the ten largest clones hold under 3%. The sample consisted of PBMCs or T cells enriched from blood (not recorded which). Every receptor here comes from a woman in her forties with acute COVID-19.

The chain joins TRBV6-2 or TRBV6-3 to TRBJ2-2; 12 positions match TRBD2. The CDR3 sequence is 17 residues long. Germline V gene data show CDR1 as MNHEY and CDR2 as SVGEGT. V lost 2 bases, J lost 3 bases, and 4 bases stayed unmatched. CDR3 amino acids: CASSYPSGRADTGELFF. CDR3 sequence (DNA): TGTGCCAGCAGTTACCCTAGCGGGAGGGCCGACACCGGGGAGCTGTTTTTT.

The rearrangement uses TRBV7-3 and TRBJ2-3; 7 nucleotides line up with TRBD2. From germline, CDR1 is SGHTA and CDR2 FQGTGA. J gave up 5 bases and V 1 base, and 9 bases lay outside the gene matches. The CDR3 extends over 16 amino acids. In nucleotides, the CDR3 is TGTGCCAGCAGCTTAAACGAGTGGGAGGGCCAAGATACGCAGTATTTT. It translates to CASSLNEWEGQDTQYF.

This chain joins TRBV28 and TRBJ1-3, with no clear D. The CDR3 spans 15 residues. Germline CDR1 is MDHEN and CDR2 is SYDVKM. V dropped 4 bases and J dropped 0 bases, with 10 bases sitting between them. CDR3: CASSSSQYSGNTIYF. Here the CDR3 DNA reads TGTGCCAGCAGTTCCTCGCAGTACTCTGGAAACACCATATATTTT.

The V and J genes are TRBV11-3 and TRBJ2-1; 7 bases are shared with TRBD1. There are 15 residues in the CDR3. V shed 3 bases and J 6 bases; nucleotides not matched to a gene: 8. Germline loops: CDR1 SGHNT, CDR2 YENEEA. The chain's CDR3 is CASSLGRGSGNEQFF. CDR3 DNA: TGTGCCAGCAGCTTGGGCAGGGGGTCTGGCAATGAGCAGTTCTTC.

This clone appeared once. CDR3 in amino acids: CASSLTSLYEQYF. In DNA, the CDR3 is TGTGCCAGCAGCCTGACTAGCCTATACGAGCAGTACTTC. V gene TRBV27 combines with J gene TRBJ2-7, with TRBD2 matching 7 bases. CDR3 length: 13 amino acids. Germline trimming cut 6 bases from V and 4 bases from J; bases unmatched to any gene: 6. Per germline, CDR1 MNHEY and CDR2 SMNVEV (reference sequence).

The chain recombines TRBV19 with TRBJ1-1, with D unclear. V was pared by 8 bases and J by 11 bases, with 12 bases between. The CDR3 sequence is 10 residues long. Germline-derived CDR1 and CDR2 are LNHDA and SQIVND (reference sequence). The CDR3 region is CASGPGGAFF. CDR3 in DNA: TGTGCCAGTGGGCCCGGAGGGGCTTTCTTT.

The V and J genes are TRBV11-2 and TRBJ1-1, with a weak D call TRBD1 (5 bases). The V and J ends lost 6 bases and 3 bases respectively, with 17 bases between them. The CDR3 sequence is 15 residues long. CDR1 is SGHAT and CDR2 is FQNNGV in the germline V gene. This CDR3 is CASRDLPGGYTEAFF. CDR3 nucleotide sequence: TGTGCCAGCAGAGACCTCCCGGGGGGGTACACTGAAGCTTTCTTT. Full variable domain (rest looked up from reference TRBV11-2 and TRBJ1-1): EAGVAQSPRYKIIEKRQSVAFWCNPISGHATLYWYQQILGQGPKLLIQFQNNGVVDDSQLPKDRFSAERLKGVDSTLKIQPAKLEDSAVYLCASRDLPGGYTEAFFGQGTRLTVV.

J is TRBJ2-1 and V is TRBV2; 8 nucleotides agree with TRBD2. CDR3 length: 15 residues. V shed 11 bases and J 2 bases; nucleotides not matched to a gene: 11. Germline CDR1 SNHLY, CDR2 FYNNEI. The CDR3: CALEGSGSPYNEQFF. The CDR3 DNA reads TGTGCCCTAGAAGGGAGCGGGAGCCCCTACAATGAGCAGTTCTTC.

This chain connects TRBV7-2 to TRBJ2-7, with D unresolved. The CDR3 consists of 14 residues. Trimming shortened V by 0 bases and J by 0 bases, and 6 bases separated the two germline ends. Germline V gene data show CDR1 as SGHTA and CDR2 as FQGNSA. The CDR3 DNA reads as TGTGCCAGCAGCTTAGCGGGCTACTCCTACGAGCAGTACTTC. Encoded protein: CASSLAGYSYEQYF.

V and J are TRBV11-3 and TRBJ2-7; a possible D gene is TRBD1 (5 bases). Germline V gene sequence: CDR1 SGHNT, CDR2 YENEEA. Trimming cost V 2 bases and J 2 bases, with 13 bases left between them. The CDR3 is 15 amino acids. CDR3 protein: CASSLRLGPTYEQYF. CDR3 nucleotides: TGTGCCAGCAGCTTAAGACTGGGGCCGACCTACGAGCAGTACTTC.

The chain links TRBV7-6 to TRBJ2-3; 8 bases match TRBD1. This CDR3 comprises 14 residues. J gave up 6 bases and V 5 bases, and 7 bases lay outside the gene matches. CDR1 and CDR2 from the germline V gene are SGHVS and FNYEAQ. The CDR3 DNA reads as TGTGCCAGCAGCCCCAGGACAGGGACTGATACGCAGTATTTT. Residues: CASSPRTGTDTQYF. Using reference TRBV7-6 and TRBJ2-3 for the parts outside the CDR3, the full variable domain is GAGVSQSPRYKVTKRGQDVALRCDPISGHVSLYWYRQALGQGPEFLTYFNYEAQQDKSGLPNDRFSAERPEGSISTLTIQRTEQRDSAMYRCASSPRTGTDTQYFGPGTRLTVL.

The rearrangement uses TRBV20-1 and TRBJ2-7; maybe TRBD2 (6 bases). Between the trimmed V and J ends, which lost 3 bases and 6 bases, there was a span of 15 bases. The CDR3 sequence is 13 residues long. Germline loops: CDR1 DFQATT, CDR2 SNEGSKA (reference sequence). The chain's CDR3 is CSASPSRGSEQYF. CDR3 DNA sequence: TGCAGTGCTAGTCCGTCCCGGGGGTCCGAGCAGTACTTC.

The chain has TRBV7-9 and TRBJ1-2, with TRBD1 as a possible D gene (6 bases). The CDR3 is made up of 13 amino acids. Trimming took off 0 bases at V and 6 bases at J, with 8 bases between the two ends. Germline values: CDR1 SEHNR, CDR2 FQNEAQ (reference sequence). This chain's CDR3 is CASSLANRDGYTF. In DNA form, the CDR3 reads TGTGCCAGCAGCTTAGCGAACAGGGATGGCTACACCTTC.

The chain uses TRBV5-5 and TRBJ2-2; D uncertain. This CDR3 spans 16 amino acids. The ends were cut back, 0 bases at V and 6 bases at J, with 15 bases in the middle. The germline gives CDR1 SGHKS, CDR2 YYEKEE (reference sequence). Written as DNA, the CDR3 is TGTGCCAGCAGCTTGGCCCCGCCCCCACGAGCCGGGGAGCTGTTTTTT. Protein product: CASSLAPPPRAGELFF.

As concerns this clone: This same CDR3 is encoded by further DNA sequences in the sample. The chain couples TRBV18 to TRBJ2-2, with D possibly matching TRBD2 (6 bases). V was pared by 0 bases and J by 1 base, with 6 bases between. The CDR3 is 15 residues long. Germline loops: CDR1 KGHSH, CDR2 LQKENI. The CDR3 region is CASSPPGGNTGELFF. In nucleotides, the CDR3 is TGTGCCAGCTCACCACCCGGGGGGAACACCGGGGAGCTGTTTTTT.

V is TRBV6-5 and J is TRBJ2-7; TRBD2 agrees at 11 bases. CDR1 and CDR2 (germline): MNHEY, SVGAGI. The CDR3 has 13 residues. The trim removed 8 bases at V and 4 bases at J, leaving 4 bases unmatched. The chain's CDR3 is CASGASGRYEQYF. The CDR3 DNA reads TGTGCCAGCGGGGCTAGCGGGAGGTACGAGCAGTACTTC.

The chain links TRBV2 to TRBJ2-7, with 11 bases matching TRBD2. Losses at the gene ends were 7 bases for V and 4 bases for J; bases not matched to a gene: 3. This CDR3 region has 13 residues. CDR1 SNHLY and CDR2 FYNNEI come from the germline V gene. CDR3 loop: CASKTSGSYEQYF. DNA for the CDR3: TGTGCCAGCAAAACTAGCGGGAGTTACGAGCAGTACTTC.

The chain couples TRBV7-8 to TRBJ2-1; 7 nucleotides match TRBD2. V shed 4 bases and J 14 bases; nucleotides not matched to a gene: 8. CDR3 size: 12 residues. Germline V lookup: CDR1 SGHVS, CDR2 FQNEAQ. CDR3 amino acids: CASSSSGRAKFF. CDR3 DNA sequence: TGTGCCAGCAGCTCTAGTGGGAGGGCCAAGTTCTTC.

The chain employs TRBV7-9 and TRBJ2-1, with 9 bases matching TRBD1. With V trimmed by 5 bases and J by 5 bases, 10 bases remained unmatched. The germline V gene has CDR1 SEHNR and CDR2 FQNEAQ (reference sequence). This CDR3 has 16 residues. DNA of the CDR3: TGTGCCAGCAGCCAGACACCGGGACAGGGCAACAATGAGCAGTTCTTC. It codes for CASSQTPGQGNNEQFF.

The rearrangement links TRBV7-8 to TRBJ1-1, with a tentative D call TRBD1 (6 bases). Between the trimmed V and J ends, which lost 5 bases and 1 base, there was a span of 8 bases. Germline-derived CDR1 and CDR2 are SGHVS and FQNEAQ. There are 13 residues in the CDR3. The CDR3 region is CASSVTGNTEAFF. DNA of the CDR3: TGTGCCAGCAGCGTGACAGGGAACACTGAAGCTTTCTTT.

This chain connects TRBV3-1 (or the pseudogene TRBV3-2) to TRBJ2-6; no firm D call. The V end lost 3 bases, the J end lost 2 bases, and 11 bases lay between the germline ends. The germline gives CDR1 LGHDT, CDR2 YNNKEL (reference sequence). CDR3 size: 16 residues. CDR3 sequence (DNA): TGTGCCAGCAGCCAGGAAGCGCCTGCTGGGGCCAACGTCCTGACTTTC. Translated, it gives CASSQEAPAGANVLTF.

J is TRBJ1-2 and V is TRBV25-1; weak D call: TRBD1 (5 bases). V dropped 4 bases and J dropped 2 bases, with 11 bases sitting between them. The germline V gene encodes CDR1 MGHDK and CDR2 SYGVNS. This CDR3 comprises 14 residues. The CDR3 DNA reads as TGTGCCAGCAGTGCCATGGGGCGAAACTATGGCTACACCTTC. Translation gives CASSAMGRNYGYTF.

The CDR3 DNA follows: TGTGCCAGCAGCTCCTCGGGAGCCCGGGAGACCCAGTACTTC. Translated, it gives CASSSSGARETQYF. This chain links TRBV7-2 with TRBJ2-5; tentatively, D is TRBD2 (6 bases). In germline, CDR1 is SGHTA, CDR2 FQGNSA. V was pared by 4 bases and J by 5 bases, with 14 bases between. This CDR3 has 14 amino acids.

The chain links TRBV30 to TRBJ1-2, with D perhaps matching TRBD1 (6 bases). Trimming removed 4 bases from V and 3 bases from J, with 9 bases in between. The CDR3 consists of 12 residues. In germline, CDR1 is GTSNPN, CDR2 SVGIG (reference sequence). The CDR3 loop is CAWIRGDYGYTF. CDR3 nucleotides: TGTGCCTGGATCAGGGGAGACTATGGCTACACCTTC.

V usage is TRBV6-9 and J usage is TRBJ2-7; weak D call: TRBD1 (5 bases). The CDR3 totals 12 residues. Germline V lookup: CDR1 MNHGY, CDR2 SVAAGI. V shed 7 bases and J shed 4 bases, with 11 bases lying between them. The CDR3 coding sequence is TGTGCCAGCACCAAGGGGCGATACGAGCAGTACTTC. It is translated as CASTKGRYEQYF.

This clone has only a few counts. The rearrangement uses TRBV14 and TRBJ1-3, with no clear D. The V end was cut by 2 bases, the J end by 0 bases, with 8 bases between. CDR3 length: 15 amino acids. Per germline, CDR1 SGHDN and CDR2 FVKESK. The CDR3 loop is CASSQQATSGNTIYF. In DNA form, the CDR3 reads TGTGCCAGCAGCCAACAGGCGACCTCTGGAAACACCATATATTTT.

J is TRBJ2-3 and V is TRBV7-2, with a possible D match to TRBD2 (7 bases). The V gene lost 0 bases and the J gene lost 4 bases, with 11 bases spanning the gap. The germline V gene has CDR1 SGHTA and CDR2 FQGNSA. This CDR3 has 15 amino acids. The CDR3: CASSLAGGLADTQYF. CDR3 nucleotides: TGTGCCAGCAGCTTAGCGGGGGGGCTCGCAGATACGCAGTATTTT.

CDR3 region: CASGPGGSGHNEQFF. CDR3 DNA sequence: TGTGCCAGCGGGCCGGGGGGGTCCGGACACAATGAGCAGTTCTTC. V gene TRBV28 combines with J gene TRBJ2-1; 8 bases align to TRBD2. From germline, CDR1 is MDHEN and CDR2 SYDVKM. Trimming took 8 bases from V and 5 from J; bases not matched to a gene: 11. The CDR3 contains 15 residues.

The chain recombines TRBV7-2 with TRBJ1-2; 7 bases align to TRBD1. Germline lookup yields CDR1 SGHTA and CDR2 FQGNSA. The CDR3 consists of 14 residues. V lost 4 bases to trimming and J lost 3 bases; unmatched junction nucleotides: 5. DNA of the CDR3: TGTGCCAGCAGCTGGACAGGATTGCACTATGGCTACACCTTC. It is translated as CASSWTGLHYGYTF.

V is TRBV28 and J is TRBJ2-3; D gene uncertain. The germline V gene encodes CDR1 MDHEN and CDR2 SYDVKM. The CDR3 spans 15 residues. The V end was cut by 5 bases, the J end by 3 bases, with 15 bases between. The CDR3 DNA reads TGTGCCAGCAGTCAAGATTTGGCACAAACAGATACGCAGTATTTT. Encoded protein: CASSQDLAQTDTQYF.